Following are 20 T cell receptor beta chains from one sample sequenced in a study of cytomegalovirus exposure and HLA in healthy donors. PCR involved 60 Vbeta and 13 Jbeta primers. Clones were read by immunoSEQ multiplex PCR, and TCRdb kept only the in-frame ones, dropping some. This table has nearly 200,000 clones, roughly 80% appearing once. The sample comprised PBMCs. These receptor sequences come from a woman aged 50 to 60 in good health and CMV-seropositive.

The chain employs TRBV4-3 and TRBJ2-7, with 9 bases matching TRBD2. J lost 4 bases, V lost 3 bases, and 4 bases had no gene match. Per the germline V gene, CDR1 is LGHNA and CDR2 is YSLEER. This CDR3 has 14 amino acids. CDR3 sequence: CASSQETSGYEQYF. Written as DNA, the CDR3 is TGCGCCAGCAGCCAGGAGACTAGCGGATACGAGCAGTACTTC.

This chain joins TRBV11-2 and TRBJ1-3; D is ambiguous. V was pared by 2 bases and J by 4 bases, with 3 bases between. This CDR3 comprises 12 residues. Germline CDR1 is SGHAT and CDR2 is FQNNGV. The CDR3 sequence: CASSLTGNTIYF. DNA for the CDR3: TGTGCCAGCAGCTTAACAGGAAACACCATATATTTT.

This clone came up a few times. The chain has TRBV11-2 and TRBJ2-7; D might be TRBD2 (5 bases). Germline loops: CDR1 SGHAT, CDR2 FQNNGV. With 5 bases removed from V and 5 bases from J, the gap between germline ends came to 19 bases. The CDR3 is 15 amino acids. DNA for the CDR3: TGTGCCAGCAGCGTGGGGTCGGCGGCGGAGGACGAGCAGTACTTC. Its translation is CASSVGSAAEDEQYF.

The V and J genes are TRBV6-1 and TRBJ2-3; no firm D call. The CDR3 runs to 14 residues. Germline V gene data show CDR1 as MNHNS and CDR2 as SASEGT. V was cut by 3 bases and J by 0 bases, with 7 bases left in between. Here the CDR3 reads CASSEGRSTDTQYF. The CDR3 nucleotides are TGTGCCAGCAGTGAGGGCAGGAGCACAGATACGCAGTATTTT.

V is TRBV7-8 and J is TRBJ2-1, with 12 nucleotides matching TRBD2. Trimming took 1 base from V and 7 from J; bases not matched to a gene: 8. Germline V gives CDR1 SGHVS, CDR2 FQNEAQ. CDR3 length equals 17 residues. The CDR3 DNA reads TGTGCCAGCAGCTTAGTCGTTACGACTAGCGGGAGTAATGAGCAGTTCTTC. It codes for CASSLVVTTSGSNEQFF. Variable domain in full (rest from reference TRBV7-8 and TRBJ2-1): GAGVSQSPRYKVAKRGQDVALRCDPISGHVSLFWYQQALGQGPEFLTYFQNEAQLDKSGLPSDRFFAERPEGSVSTLKIQRTQQEDSAVYLCASSLVVTTSGSNEQFFGPGTRLTVL.

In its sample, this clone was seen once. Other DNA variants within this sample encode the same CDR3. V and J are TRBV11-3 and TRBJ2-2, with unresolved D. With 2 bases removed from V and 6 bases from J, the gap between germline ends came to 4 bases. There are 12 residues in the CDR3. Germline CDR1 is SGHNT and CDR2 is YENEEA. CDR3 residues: CASSLQSGELFF. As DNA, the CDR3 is TGTGCCAGCAGCTTACAGTCCGGGGAGCTGTTTTTT.

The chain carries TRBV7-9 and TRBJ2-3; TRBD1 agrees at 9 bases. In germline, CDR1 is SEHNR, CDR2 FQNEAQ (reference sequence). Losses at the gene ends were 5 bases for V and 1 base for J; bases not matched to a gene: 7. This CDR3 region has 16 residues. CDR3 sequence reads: CASSLQGALGTDTQYF. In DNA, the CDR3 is TGTGCCAGCAGCCTACAGGGGGCACTGGGCACAGATACGCAGTATTTT.

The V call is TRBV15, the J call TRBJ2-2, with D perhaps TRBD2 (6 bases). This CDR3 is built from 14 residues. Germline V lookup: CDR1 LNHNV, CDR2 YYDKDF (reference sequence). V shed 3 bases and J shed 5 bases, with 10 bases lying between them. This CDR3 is CATSRDAGTGELFF. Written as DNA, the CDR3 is TGTGCCACCAGCAGGGACGCGGGGACCGGGGAGCTGTTTTTT.

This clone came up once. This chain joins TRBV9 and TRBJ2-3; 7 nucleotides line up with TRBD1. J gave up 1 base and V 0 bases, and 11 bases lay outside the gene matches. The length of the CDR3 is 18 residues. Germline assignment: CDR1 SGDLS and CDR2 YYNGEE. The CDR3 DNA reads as TGTGCCAGCAGCGTAGGGGTTCGAGGGGGCGCAGGCACAGATACGCAGTATTTT. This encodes CASSVGVRGGAGTDTQYF.

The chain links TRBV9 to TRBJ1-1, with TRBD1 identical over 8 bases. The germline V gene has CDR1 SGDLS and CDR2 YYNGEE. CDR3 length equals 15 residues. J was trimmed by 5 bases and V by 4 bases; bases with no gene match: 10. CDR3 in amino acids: CASSPIETGVTEAFF. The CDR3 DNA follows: TGTGCCAGCAGCCCGATAGAGACAGGGGTGACTGAAGCTTTCTTT. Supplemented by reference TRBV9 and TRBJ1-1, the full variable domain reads DSGVTQTPKHLITATGQRVTLRCSPRSGDLSVYWYQQSLDQGLQFLIQYYNGEERAKGNILERFSAQQFPDLHSELNLSSLELGDSALYFCASSPIETGVTEAFFGQGTRLTVV.

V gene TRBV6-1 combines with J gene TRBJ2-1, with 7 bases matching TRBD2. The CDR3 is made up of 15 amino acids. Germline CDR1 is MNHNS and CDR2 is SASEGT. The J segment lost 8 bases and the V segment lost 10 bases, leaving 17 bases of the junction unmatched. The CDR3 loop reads CATLRRASGGHEQFF. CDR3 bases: TGTGCCACCCTTCGCAGGGCTAGCGGAGGTCATGAGCAGTTCTTC.

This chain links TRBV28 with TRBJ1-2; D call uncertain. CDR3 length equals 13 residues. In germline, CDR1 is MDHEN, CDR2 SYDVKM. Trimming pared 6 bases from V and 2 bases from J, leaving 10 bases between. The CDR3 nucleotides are TGTGCCAGCAGGGACCCGGGGAACTATGGCTACACCTTC. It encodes CASRDPGNYGYTF.

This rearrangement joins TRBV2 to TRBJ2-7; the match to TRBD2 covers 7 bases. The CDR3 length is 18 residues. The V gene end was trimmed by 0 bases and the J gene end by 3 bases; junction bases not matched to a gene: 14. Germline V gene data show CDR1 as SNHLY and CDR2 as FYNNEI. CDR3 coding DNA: TGTGCCAGCAGTGAAGCTGGGGCTAGCGGCCGTCGAAACTACGAGCAGTACTTC. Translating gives CASSEAGASGRRNYEQYF.

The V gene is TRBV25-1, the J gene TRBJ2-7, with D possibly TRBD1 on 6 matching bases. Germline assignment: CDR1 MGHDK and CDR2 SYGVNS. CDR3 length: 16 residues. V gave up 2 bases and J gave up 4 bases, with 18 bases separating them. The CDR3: CASSEIGVAGVYEQYF. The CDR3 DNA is TGTGCCAGCAGTGAAATAGGCGTGGCAGGGGTATACGAGCAGTACTTC.

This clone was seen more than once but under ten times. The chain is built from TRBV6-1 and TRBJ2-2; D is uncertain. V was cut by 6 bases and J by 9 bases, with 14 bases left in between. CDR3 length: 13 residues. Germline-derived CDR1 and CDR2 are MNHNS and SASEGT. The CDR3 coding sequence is TGTGCCAGCAGAAGAGACATCATCAGGGAGCTGTTTTTT. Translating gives CASRRDIIRELFF.

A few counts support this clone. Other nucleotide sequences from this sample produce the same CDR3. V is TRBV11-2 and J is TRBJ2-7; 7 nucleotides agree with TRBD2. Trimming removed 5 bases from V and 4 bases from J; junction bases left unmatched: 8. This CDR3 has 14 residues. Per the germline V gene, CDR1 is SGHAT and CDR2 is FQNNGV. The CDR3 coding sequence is TGTGCCAGCAGCCGCACCGGGACTACTTACGAGCAGTACTTC. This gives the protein CASSRTGTTYEQYF. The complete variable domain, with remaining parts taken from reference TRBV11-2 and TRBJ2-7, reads EAGVAQSPRYKIIEKRQSVAFWCNPISGHATLYWYQQILGQGPKLLIQFQNNGVVDDSQLPKDRFSAERLKGVDSTLKIQPAKLEDSAVYLCASSRTGTTYEQYFGPGTRLTVT.

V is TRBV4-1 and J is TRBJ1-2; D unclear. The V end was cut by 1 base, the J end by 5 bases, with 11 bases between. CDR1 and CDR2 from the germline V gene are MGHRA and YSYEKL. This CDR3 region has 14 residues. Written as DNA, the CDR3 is TGCGCCAGCAGCCAAGCCGAGACAACATATGGCTACACCTTC. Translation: CASSQAETTYGYTF.

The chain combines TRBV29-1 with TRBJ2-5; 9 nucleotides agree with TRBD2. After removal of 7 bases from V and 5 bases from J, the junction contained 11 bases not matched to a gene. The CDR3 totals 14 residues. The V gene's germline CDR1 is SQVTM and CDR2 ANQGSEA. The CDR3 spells CSGREGWGRETQYF. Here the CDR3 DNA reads TGCAGCGGGCGGGAGGGGTGGGGCCGGGAGACCCAGTACTTC.

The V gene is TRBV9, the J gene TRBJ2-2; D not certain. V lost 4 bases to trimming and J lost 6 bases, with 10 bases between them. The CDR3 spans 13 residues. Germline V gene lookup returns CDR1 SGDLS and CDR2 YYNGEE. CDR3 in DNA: TGTGCCAGCAGCCCAGAGGTGGCCGGGGAGCTGTTTTTT. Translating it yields CASSPEVAGELFF.

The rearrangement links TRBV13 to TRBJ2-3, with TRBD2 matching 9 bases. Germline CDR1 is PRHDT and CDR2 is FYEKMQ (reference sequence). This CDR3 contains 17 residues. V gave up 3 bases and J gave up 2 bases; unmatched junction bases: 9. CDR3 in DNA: TGTGCCAGCAGCTTGAGGGGACTAGCAGGTATCACAGATACGCAGTATTTT. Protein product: CASSLRGLAGITDTQYF.